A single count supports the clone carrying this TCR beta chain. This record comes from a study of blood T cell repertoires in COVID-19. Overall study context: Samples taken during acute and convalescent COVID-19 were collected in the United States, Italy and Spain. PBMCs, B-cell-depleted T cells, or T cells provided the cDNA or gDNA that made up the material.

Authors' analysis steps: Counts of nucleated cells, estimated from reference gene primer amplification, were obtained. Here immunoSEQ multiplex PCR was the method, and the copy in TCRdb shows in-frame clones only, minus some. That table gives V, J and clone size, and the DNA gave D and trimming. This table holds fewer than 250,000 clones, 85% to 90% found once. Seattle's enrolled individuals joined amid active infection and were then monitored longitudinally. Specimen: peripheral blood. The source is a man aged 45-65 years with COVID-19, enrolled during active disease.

The CDR3 sequence is CASSVGQGSYGYTF. Here the CDR3 DNA reads TGTGCCAGCAGCGTAGGGCAGGGCAGCTATGGCTACACCTTC. V is TRBV9 and J is TRBJ1-2, with D perhaps TRBD1 (5 bases). The CDR3 consists of 14 residues. V shed 0 bases and J shed 4 bases, with 10 bases lying between them. CDR1 is SGDLS, CDR2 YYNGEE, per germline. Combining the CDR3 with reference TRBV9 and TRBJ1-2 gives the whole variable domain DSGVTQTPKHLITATGQRVTLRCSPRSGDLSVYWYQQSLDQGLQFLIQYYNGEERAKGNILERFSAQQFPDLHSELNLSSLELGDSALYFCASSVGQGSYGYTFGSGTRLTVV.